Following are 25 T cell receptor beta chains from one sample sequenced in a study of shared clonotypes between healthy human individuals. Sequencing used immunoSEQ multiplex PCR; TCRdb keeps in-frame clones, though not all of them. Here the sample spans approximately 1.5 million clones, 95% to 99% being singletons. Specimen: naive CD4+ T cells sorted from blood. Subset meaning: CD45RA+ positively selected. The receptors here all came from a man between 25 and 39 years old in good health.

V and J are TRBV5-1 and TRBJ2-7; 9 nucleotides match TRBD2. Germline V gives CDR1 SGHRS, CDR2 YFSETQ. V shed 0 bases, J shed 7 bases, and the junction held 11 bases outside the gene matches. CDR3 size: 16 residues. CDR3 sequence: CASSLARLAGRSEQYF. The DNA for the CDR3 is TGCGCCAGCAGCTTGGCGCGGCTAGCGGGACGGAGTGAGCAGTACTTC.

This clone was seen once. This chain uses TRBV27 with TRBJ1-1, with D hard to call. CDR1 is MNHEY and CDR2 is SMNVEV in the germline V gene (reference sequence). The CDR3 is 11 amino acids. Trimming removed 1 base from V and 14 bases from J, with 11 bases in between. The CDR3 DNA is TGTGCCAGCAGTTTATGGGGAGTAATGTTCTTT. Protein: CASSLWGVMFF.

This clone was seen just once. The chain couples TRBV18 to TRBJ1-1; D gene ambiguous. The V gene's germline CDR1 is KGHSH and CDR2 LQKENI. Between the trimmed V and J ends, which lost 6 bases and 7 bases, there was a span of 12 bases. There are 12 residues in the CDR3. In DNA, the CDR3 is TGTGCCAGCTCCCCGACAACATATGAAGCTTTCTTT. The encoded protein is CASSPTTYEAFF.

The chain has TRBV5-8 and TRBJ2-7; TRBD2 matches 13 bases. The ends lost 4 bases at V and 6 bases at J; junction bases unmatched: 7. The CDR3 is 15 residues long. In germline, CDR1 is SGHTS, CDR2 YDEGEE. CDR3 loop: CASSTPGLAGREQYF. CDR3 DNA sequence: TGTGCCAGCAGCACCCCGGGACTAGCGGGACGCGAGCAGTACTTC.

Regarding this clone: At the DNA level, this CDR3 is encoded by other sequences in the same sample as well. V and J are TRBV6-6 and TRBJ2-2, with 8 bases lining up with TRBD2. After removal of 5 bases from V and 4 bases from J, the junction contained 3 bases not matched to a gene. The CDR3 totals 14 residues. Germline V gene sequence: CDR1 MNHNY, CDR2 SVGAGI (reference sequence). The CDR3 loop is CASSGLAGTGELFF. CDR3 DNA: TGTGCCAGCAGTGGTCTAGCGGGCACCGGGGAGCTGTTTTTT.

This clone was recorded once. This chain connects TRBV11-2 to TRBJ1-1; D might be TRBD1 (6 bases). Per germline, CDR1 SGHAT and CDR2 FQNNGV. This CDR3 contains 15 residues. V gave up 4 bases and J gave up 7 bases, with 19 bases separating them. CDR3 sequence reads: CASSSLVGGRSEAFF. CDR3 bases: TGTGCCAGCAGCTCCCTTGTTGGGGGGCGAAGTGAAGCTTTCTTT. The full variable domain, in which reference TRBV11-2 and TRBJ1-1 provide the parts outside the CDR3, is EAGVAQSPRYKIIEKRQSVAFWCNPISGHATLYWYQQILGQGPKLLIQFQNNGVVDDSQLPKDRFSAERLKGVDSTLKIQPAKLEDSAVYLCASSSLVGGRSEAFFGQGTRLTVV.

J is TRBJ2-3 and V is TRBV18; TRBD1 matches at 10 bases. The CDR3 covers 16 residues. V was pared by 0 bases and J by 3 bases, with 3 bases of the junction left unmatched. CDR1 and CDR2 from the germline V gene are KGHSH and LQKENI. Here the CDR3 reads CASSPPTGQGTDTQYF. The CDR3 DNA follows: TGTGCCAGCTCACCACCGACGGGACAGGGGACAGATACGCAGTATTTT.

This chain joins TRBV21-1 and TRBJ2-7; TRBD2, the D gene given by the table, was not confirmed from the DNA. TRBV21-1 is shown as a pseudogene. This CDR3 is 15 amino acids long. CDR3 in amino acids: CASSKAATSDYEQYF. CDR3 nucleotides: TGTGCCAGCAGCAAAGCGGCCACTAGCGATTACGAGCAGTACTTC.

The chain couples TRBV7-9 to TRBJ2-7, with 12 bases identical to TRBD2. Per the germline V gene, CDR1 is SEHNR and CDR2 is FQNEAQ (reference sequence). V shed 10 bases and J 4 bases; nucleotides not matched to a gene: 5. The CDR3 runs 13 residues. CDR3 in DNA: TGTGCCATCCAGACTAGCGGGAGTTACGAGCAGTACTTC. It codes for CAIQTSGSYEQYF.

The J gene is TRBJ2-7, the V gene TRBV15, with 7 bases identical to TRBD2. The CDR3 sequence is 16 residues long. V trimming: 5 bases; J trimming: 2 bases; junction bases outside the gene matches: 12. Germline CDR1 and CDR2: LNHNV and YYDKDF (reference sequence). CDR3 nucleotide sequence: TGTGCCACCAGCCCATCCCTGATGGCGGGAGCCTACGAGCAGTACTTC. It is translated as CATSPSLMAGAYEQYF.

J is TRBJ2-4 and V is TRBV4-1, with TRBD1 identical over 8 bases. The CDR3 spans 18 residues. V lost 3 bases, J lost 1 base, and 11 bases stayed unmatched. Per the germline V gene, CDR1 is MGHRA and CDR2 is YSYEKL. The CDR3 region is CASSQGQVVGAAKNIQYF. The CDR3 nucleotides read TGCGCCAGCAGCCAGGGACAGGTGGTTGGGGCTGCCAAAAACATTCAGTACTTC.

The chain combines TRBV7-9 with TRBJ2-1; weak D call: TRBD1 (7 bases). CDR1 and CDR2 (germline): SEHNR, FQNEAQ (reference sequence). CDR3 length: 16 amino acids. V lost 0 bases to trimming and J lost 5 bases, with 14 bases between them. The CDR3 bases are TGTGCCAGCAGCTTAGCGGCGGGACAGATAAACAATGAGCAGTTCTTC. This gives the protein CASSLAAGQINNEQFF.

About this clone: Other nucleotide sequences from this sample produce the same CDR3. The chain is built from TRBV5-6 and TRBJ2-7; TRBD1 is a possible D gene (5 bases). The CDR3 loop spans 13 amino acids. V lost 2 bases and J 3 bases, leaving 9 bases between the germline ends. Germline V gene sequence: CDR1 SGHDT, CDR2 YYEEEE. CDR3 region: CASSLGRVYEQYF. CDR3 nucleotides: TGTGCCAGCAGCTTAGGCAGGGTCTACGAGCAGTACTTC. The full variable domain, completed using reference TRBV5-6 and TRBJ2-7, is DAGVTQSPTHLIKTRGQQVTLRCSPKSGHDTVSWYQQALGQGPQFIFQYYEEEERQRGNFPDRFSGHQFPNYSSELNVNALLLGDSALYLCASSLGRVYEQYFGPGTRLTVT.

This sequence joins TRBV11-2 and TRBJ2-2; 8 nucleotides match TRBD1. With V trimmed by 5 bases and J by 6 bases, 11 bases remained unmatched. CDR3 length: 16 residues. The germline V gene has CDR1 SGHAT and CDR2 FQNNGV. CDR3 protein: CASSPLRQGLAGELFF. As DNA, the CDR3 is TGTGCCAGCAGCCCCCTCCGACAGGGGCTTGCCGGGGAGCTGTTTTTT. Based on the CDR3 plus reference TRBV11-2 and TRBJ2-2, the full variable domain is EAGVAQSPRYKIIEKRQSVAFWCNPISGHATLYWYQQILGQGPKLLIQFQNNGVVDDSQLPKDRFSAERLKGVDSTLKIQPAKLEDSAVYLCASSPLRQGLAGELFFGEGSRLTVL.

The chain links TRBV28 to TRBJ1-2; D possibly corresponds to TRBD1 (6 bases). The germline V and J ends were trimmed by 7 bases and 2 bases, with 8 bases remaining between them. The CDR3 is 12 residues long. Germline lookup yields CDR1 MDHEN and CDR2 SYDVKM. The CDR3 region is CASNQGNYGYTF. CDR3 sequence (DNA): TGTGCCAGCAATCAGGGGAACTATGGCTACACCTTC.

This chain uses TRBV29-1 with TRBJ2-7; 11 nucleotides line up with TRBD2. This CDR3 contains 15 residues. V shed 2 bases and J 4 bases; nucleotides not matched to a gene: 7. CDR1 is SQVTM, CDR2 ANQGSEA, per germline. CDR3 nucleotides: TGCAGCGTTGAATGGTTGACTAGCGGGACGTACGAGCAGTACTTC. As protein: CSVEWLTSGTYEQYF.

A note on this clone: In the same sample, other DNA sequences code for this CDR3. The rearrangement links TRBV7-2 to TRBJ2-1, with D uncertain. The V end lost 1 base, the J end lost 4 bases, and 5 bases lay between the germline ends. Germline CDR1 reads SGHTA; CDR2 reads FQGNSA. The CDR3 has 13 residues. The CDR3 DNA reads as TGTGCCAGCAGCTTAGGCAGGTACAATGAGCAGTTCTTC. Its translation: CASSLGRYNEQFF.

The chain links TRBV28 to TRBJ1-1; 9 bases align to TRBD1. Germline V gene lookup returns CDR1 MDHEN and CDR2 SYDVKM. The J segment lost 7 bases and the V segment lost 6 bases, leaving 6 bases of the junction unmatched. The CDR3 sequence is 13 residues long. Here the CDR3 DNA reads TGTGCCAGCAGAAACAGGGGGCTTGATGAAGCTTTCTTT. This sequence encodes CASRNRGLDEAFF.

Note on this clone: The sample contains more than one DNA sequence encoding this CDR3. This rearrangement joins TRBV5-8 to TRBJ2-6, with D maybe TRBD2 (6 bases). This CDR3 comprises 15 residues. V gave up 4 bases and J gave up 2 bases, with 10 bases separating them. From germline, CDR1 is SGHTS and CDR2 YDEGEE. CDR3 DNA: TGTGCCAGCAGCCTGGAGGGTGCTGGGGCCAACGTCCTGACTTTC. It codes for CASSLEGAGANVLTF.

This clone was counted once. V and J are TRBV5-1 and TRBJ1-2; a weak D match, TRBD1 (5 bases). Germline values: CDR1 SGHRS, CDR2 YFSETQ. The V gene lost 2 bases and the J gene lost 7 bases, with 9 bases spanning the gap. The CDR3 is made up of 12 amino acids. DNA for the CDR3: TGCGCCAGCAGCTTAAAAGGGACTGGCTACACCTTC. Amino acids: CASSLKGTGYTF.

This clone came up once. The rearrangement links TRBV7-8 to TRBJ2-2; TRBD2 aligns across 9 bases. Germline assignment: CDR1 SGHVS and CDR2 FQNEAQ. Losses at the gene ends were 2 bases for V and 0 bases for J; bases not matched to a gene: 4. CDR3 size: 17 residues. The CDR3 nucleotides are TGTGCCAGCAGCTTAAAGGCTAGCGGGACGAACACCGGGGAGCTGTTTTTT. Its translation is CASSLKASGTNTGELFF.

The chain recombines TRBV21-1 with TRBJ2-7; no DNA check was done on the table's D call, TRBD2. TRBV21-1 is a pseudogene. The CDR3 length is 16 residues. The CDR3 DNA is TGTGCCAGCAGCAAGGTAGGCGGATTAAGCTCCTACGAGCAGTACTTC. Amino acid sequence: CASSKVGGLSSYEQYF.

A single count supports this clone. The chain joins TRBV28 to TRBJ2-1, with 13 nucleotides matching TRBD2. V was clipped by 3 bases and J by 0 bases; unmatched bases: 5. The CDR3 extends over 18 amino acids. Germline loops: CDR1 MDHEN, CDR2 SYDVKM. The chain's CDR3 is CASSFGTSGTYSYNEQFF. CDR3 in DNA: TGTGCCAGCAGTTTCGGGACTAGCGGGACTTACTCCTACAATGAGCAGTTCTTC.

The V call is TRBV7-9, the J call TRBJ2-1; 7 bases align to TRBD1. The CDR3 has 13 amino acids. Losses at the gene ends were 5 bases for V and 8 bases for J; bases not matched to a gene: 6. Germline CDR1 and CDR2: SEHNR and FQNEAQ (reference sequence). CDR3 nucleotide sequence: TGTGCCAGCAGCCCTGGGACAGATGATGAGCAGTTCTTC. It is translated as CASSPGTDDEQFF.

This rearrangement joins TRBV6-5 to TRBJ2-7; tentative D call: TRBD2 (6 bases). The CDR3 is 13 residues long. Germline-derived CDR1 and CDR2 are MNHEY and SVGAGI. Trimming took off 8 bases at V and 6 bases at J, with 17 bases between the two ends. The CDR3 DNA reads TGTGCCAGCTTCCCGGGGGATGGCTCCGAGCAGTACTTC. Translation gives CASFPGDGSEQYF.